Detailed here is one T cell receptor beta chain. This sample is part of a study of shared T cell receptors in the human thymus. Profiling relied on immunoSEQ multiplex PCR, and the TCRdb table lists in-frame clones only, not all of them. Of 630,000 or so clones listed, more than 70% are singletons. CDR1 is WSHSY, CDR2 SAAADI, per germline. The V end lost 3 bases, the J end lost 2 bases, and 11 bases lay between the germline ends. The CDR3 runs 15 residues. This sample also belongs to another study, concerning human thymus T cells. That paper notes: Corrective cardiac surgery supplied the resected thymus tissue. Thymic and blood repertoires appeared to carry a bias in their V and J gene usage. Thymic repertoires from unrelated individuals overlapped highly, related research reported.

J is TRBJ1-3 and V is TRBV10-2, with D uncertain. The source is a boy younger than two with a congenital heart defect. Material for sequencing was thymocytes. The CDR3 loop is CASSEIKTPGNTIYF. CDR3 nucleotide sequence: TGCGCCAGCAGTGAAATTAAAACTCCTGGAAACACCATATATTTT.